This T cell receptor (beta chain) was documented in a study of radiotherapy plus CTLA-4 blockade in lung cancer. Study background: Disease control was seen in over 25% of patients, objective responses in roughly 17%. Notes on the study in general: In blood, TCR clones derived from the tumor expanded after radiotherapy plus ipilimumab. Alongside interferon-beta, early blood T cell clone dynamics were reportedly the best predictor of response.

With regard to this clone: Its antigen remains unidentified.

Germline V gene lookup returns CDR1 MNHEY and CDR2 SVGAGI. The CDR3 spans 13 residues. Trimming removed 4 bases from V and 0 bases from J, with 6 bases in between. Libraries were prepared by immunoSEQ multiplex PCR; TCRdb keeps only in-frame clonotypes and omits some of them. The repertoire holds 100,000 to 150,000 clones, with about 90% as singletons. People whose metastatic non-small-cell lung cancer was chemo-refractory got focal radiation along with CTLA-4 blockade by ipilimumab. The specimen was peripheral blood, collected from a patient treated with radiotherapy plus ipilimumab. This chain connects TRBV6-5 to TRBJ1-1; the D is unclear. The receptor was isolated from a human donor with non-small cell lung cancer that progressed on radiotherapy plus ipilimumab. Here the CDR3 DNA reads TGTGCCAGCAGTTTCTTGGTGAACACTGAAGCTTTCTTT. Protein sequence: CASSFLVNTEAFF.